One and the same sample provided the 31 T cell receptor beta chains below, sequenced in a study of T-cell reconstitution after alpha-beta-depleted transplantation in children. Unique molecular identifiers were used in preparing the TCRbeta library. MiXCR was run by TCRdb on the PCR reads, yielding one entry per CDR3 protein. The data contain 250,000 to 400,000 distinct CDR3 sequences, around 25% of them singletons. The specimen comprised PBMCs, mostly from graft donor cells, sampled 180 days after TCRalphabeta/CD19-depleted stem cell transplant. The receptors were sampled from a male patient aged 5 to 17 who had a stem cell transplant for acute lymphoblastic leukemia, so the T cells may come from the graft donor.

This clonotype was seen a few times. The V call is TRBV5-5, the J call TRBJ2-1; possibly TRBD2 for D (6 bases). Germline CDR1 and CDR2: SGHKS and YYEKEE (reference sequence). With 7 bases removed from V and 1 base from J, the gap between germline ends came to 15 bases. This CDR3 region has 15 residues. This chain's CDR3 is CASFLRERSYNEQFF. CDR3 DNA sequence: TGTGCCAGCTTCCTCCGGGAGAGATCCTACAATGAGCAGTTCTTC.

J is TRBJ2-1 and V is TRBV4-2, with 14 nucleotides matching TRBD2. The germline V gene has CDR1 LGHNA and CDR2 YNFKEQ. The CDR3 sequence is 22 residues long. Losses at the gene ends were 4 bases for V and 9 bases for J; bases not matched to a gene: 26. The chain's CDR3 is CASSPRTHGLTSGRARQVEQFF. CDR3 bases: TGTGCCAGCAGCCCGAGGACCCACGGGCTGACTAGCGGGAGGGCCCGGCAAGTTGAGCAGTTCTTC.

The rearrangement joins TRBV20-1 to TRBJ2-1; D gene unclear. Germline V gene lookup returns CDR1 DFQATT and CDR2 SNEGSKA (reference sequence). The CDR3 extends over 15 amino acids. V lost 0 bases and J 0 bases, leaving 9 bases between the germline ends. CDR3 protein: CSARDHGSSYNEQFF. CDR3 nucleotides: TGCAGTGCTAGAGATCACGGTAGCTCCTACAATGAGCAGTTCTTC.

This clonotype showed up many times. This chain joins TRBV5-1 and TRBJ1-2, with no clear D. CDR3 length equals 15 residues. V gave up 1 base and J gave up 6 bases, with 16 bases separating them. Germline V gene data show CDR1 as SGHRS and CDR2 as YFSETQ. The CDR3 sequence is CASSLLGALFDGYTF. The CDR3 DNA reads TGCGCCAGCAGCTTGCTTGGCGCACTATTCGATGGCTACACCTTC. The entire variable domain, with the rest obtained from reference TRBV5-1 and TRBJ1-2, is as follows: KAGVTQTPRYLIKTRGQQVTLSCSPISGHRSVSWYQQTPGQGLQFLFEYFSETQRNKGNFPGRFSGRQFSNSRSEMNVSTLELGDSALYLCASSLLGALFDGYTFGSGTRLTVV.

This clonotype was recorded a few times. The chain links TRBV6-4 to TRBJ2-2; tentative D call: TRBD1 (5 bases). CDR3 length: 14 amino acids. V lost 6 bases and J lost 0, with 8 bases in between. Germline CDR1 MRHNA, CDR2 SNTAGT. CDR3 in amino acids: CASSVGANTGELFF. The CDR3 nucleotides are TGTGCCAGCAGCGTAGGGGCGAACACCGGGGAGCTGTTTTTT.

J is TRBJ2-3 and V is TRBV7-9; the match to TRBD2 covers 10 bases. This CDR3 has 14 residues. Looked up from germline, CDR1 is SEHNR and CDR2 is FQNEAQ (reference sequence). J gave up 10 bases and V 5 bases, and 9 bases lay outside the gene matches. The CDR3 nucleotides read TGTGCCAGCAGCCAAACAGCGGGAGGGCCGCCGCAGTATTTT. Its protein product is CASSQTAGGPPQYF.

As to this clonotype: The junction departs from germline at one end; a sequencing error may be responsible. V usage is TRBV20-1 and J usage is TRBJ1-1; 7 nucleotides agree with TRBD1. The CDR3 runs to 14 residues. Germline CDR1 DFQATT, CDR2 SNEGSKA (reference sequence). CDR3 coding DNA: TGCATTGCTAGAGGCCCTCAGGGGGTCGCTGAAGCTTTCTTT. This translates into CIARGPQGVAEAFF.

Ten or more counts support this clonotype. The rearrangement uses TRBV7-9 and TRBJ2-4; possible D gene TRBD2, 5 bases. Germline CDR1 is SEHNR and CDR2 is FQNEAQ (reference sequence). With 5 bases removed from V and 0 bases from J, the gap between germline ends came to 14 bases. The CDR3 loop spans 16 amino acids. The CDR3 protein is CASSVGAGVAKNIQYF. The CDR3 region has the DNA TGTGCCAGCAGCGTTGGTGCCGGGGTAGCCAAAAACATTCAGTACTTC.

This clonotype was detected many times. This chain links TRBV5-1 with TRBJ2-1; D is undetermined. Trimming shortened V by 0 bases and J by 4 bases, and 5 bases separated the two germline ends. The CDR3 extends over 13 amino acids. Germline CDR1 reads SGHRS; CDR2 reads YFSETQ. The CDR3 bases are TGCGCCAGCAGCTTGGGGCCGTACAATGAGCAGTTCTTC. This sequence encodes CASSLGPYNEQFF.

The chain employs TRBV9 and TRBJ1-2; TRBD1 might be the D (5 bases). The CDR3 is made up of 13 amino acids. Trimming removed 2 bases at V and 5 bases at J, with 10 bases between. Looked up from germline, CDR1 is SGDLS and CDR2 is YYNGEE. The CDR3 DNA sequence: TGTGCCAGCAGCGTGGGGGAACGGTATGGCTACACCTTC. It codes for CASSVGERYGYTF.

CDR3 in DNA: TGCAGTGCTACCGGTCAGTCGAACACCGGGGAGCTGTTTTTT. It is translated as CSATGQSNTGELFF. The V call is TRBV20-1, the J call TRBJ2-2; D call uncertain. Trimming shortened V by 4 bases and J by 0 bases, and 9 bases separated the two germline ends. CDR1 is DFQATT, CDR2 SNEGSKA, per germline (reference sequence). The CDR3 is made up of 14 amino acids.

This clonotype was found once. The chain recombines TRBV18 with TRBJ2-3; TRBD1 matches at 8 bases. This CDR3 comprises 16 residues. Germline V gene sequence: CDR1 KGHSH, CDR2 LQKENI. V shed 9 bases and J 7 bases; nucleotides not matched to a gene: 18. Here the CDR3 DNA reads TGTGCCAGTCTCACCACTGAAGACAGGGGATCAAATACGCAGTATTTT. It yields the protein CASLTTEDRGSNTQYF.

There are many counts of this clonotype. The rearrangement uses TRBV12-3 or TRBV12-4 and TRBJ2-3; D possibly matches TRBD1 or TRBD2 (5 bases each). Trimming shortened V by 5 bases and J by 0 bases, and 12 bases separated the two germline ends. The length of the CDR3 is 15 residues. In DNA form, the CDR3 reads TGTGCCAGCAGTCGCCGGGACCCAAGCACAGATACGCAGTATTTT. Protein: CASSRRDPSTDTQYF.

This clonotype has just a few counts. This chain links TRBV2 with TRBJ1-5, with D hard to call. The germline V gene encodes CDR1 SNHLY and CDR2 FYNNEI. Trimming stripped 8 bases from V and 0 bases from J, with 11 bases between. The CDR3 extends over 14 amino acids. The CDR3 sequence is CASVSAYSNQPQHF. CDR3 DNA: TGTGCCAGCGTGTCAGCTTATAGCAATCAGCCCCAGCATTTT. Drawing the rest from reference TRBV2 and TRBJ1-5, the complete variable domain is EPEVTQTPSHQVTQMGQEVILRCVPISNHLYFYWYRQILGQKVEFLVSFYNNEISEKSEIFDDQFSVERPDGSNFTLKIRSTKLEDSAMYFCASVSAYSNQPQHFGDGTRLSIL.

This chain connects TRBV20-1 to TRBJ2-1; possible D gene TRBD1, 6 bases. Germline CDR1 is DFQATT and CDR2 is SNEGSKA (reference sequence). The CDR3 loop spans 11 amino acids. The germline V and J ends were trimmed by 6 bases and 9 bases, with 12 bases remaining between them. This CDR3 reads CSAVTGIEQFF. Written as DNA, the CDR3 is TGCAGTGCCGTTACAGGGATTGAGCAGTTCTTC.

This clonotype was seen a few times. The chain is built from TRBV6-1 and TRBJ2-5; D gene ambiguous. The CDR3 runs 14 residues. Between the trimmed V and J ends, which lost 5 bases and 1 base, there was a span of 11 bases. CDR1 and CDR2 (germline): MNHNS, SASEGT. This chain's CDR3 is CASSHSGIQETQYF. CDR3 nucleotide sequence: TGTGCCAGCAGTCATTCTGGGATCCAAGAGACCCAGTACTTC.

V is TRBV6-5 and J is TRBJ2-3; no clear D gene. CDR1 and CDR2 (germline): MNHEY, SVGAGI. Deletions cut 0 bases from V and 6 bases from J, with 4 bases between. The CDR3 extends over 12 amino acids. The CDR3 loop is CASSYSCDTQYF. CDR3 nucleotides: TGTGCCAGCAGTTACTCGTGTGATACGCAGTATTTT.

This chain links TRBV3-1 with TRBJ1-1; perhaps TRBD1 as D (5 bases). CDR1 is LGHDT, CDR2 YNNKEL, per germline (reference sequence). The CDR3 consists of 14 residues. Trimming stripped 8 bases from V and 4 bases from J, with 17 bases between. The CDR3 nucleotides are TGTGCCAGCTCGAGCTTGGGAGGGGTCACTGAAGCTTTCTTT. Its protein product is CASSSLGGVTEAFF.

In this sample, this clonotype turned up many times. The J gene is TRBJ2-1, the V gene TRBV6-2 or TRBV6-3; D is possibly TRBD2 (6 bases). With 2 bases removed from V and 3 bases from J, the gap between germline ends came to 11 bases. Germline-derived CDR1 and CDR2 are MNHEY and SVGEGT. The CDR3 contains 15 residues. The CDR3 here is CASSYITSSYNEQFF. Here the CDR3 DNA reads TGTGCCAGCAGTTACATCACTAGCAGCTACAATGAGCAGTTCTTC.

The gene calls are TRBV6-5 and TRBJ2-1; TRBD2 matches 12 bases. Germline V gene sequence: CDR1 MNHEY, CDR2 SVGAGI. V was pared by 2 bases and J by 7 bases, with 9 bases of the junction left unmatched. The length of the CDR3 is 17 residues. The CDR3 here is CASSYKAGTSGSNEQFF. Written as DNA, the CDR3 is TGTGCCAGCAGTTACAAAGCCGGGACTAGCGGGTCGAATGAGCAGTTCTTC.

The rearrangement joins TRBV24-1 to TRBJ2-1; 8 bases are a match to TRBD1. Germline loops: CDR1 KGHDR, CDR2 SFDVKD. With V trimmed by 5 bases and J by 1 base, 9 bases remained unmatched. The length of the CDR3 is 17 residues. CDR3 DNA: TGTGCCACCAGTGGACCTCCGGGACAGGAATCCTACAATGAGCAGTTCTTC. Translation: CATSGPPGQESYNEQFF.

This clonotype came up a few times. The chain's CDR3 is CASSLGQVTEAFF. Here the CDR3 DNA reads TGTGCCAGCAGCTTGGGACAGGTCACTGAAGCTTTCTTT. The chain has TRBV7-9 and TRBJ1-1, with 8 bases identical to TRBD1. The CDR3 loop spans 13 amino acids. Germline-derived CDR1 and CDR2 are SEHNR and FQNEAQ (reference sequence). V shed 3 bases and J 4 bases; nucleotides not matched to a gene: 1.

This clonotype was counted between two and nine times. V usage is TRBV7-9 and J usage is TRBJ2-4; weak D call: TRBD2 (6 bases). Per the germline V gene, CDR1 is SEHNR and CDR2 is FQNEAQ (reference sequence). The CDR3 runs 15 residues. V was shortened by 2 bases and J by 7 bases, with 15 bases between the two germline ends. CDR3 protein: CASSLKDAGGNIQYF. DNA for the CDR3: TGTGCCAGCAGCTTAAAGGATGCTGGGGGGAACATTCAGTACTTC.

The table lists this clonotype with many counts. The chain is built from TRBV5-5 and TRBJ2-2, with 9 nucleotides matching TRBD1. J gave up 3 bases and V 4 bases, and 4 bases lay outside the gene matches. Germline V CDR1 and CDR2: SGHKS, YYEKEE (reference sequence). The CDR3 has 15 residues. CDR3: CASSDRGWDTGELFF. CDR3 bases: TGTGCCAGCAGCGACAGGGGGTGGGACACCGGGGAGCTGTTTTTT.

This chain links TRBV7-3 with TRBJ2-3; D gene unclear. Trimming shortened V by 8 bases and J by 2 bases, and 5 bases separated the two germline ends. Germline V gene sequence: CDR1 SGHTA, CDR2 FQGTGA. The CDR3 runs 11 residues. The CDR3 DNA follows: TGTGCCAGCGCTGTCACAGATACGCAGTATTTT. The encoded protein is CASAVTDTQYF.

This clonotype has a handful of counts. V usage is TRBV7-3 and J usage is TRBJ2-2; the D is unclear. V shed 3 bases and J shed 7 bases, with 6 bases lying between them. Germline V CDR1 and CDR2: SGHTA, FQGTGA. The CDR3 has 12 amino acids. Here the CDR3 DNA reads TGTGCCAGCAGCTTTGGGGTCGGGGAGCTGTTTTTT. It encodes CASSFGVGELFF.

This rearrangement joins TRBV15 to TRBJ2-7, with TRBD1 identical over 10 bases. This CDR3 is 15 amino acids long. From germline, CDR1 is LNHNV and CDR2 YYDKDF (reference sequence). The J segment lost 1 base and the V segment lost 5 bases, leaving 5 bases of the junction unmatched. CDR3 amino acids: CATSSRDRGSYEQYF. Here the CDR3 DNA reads TGTGCCACCAGCTCCCGGGACAGGGGTTCCTACGAGCAGTACTTC.

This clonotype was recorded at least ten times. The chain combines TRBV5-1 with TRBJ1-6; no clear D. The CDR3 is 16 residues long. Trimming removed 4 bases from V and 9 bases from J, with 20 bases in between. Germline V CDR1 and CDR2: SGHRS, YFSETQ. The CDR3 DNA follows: TGCGCCAGCAGCCCGAGAGCGAATACCGGTCTTTCACCCCTCCACTTT. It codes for CASSPRANTGLSPLHF.

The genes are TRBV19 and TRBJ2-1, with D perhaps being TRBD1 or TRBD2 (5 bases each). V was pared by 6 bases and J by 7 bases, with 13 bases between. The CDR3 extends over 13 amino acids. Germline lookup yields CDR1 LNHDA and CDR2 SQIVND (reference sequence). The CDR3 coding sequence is TGTGCCAGTAGCAGAGACTGGGGGAATGAGCAGTTCTTC. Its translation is CASSRDWGNEQFF.

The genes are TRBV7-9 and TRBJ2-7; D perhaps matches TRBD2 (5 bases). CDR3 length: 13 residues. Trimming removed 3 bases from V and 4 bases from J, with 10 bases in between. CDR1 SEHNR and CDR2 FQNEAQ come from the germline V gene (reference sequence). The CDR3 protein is CASSFGEGYEQYF. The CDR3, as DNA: TGTGCCAGCAGCTTCGGGGAAGGGTACGAGCAGTACTTC.

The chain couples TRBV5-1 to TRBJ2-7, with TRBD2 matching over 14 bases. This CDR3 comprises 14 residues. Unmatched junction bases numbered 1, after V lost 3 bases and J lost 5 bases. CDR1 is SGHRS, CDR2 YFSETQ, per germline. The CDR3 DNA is TGCGCCAGCAGCTGGGGACTAGCGGGGGACGAGCAGTACTTC. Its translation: CASSWGLAGDEQYF.